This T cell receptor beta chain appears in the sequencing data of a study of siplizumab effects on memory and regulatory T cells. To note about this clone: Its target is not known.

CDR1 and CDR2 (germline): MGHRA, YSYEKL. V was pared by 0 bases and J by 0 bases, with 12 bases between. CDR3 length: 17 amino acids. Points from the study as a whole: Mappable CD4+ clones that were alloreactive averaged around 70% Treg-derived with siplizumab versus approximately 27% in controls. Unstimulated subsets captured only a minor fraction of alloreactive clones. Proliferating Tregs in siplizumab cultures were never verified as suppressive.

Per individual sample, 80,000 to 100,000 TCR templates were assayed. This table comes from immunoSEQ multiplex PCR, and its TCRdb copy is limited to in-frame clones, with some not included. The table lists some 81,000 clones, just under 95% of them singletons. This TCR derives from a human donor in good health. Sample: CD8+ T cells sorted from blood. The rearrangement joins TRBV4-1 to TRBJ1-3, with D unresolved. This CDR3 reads CASSQDKRYSSGNTIYF. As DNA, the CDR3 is TGCGCCAGCAGCCAAGATAAGAGGTACTCCTCTGGAAACACCATATATTTT.